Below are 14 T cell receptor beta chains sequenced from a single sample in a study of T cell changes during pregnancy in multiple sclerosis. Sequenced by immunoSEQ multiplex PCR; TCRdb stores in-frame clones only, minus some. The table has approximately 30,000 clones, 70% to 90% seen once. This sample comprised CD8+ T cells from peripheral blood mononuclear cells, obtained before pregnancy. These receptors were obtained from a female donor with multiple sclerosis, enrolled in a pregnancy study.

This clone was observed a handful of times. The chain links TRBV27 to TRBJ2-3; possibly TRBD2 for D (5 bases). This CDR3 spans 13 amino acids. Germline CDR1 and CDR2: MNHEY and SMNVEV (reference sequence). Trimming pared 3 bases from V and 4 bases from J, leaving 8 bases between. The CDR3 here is CASSFEGPDTQYF. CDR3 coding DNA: TGTGCCAGCAGTTTCGAGGGCCCAGATACGCAGTATTTT.

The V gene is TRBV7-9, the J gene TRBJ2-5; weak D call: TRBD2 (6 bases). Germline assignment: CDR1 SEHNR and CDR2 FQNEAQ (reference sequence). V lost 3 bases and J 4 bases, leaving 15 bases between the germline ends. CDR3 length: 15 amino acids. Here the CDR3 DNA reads TGTGCCAGCAGCTTCATCACTAGCTATAGAGAGACCCAGTACTTC. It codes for CASSFITSYRETQYF.

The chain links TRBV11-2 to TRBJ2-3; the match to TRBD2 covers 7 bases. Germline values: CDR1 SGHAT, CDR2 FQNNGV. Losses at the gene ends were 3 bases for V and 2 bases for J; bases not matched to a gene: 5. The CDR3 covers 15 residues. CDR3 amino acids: CASSFGGSNTDTQYF. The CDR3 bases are TGTGCCAGCAGCTTTGGCGGGAGTAACACAGATACGCAGTATTTT.

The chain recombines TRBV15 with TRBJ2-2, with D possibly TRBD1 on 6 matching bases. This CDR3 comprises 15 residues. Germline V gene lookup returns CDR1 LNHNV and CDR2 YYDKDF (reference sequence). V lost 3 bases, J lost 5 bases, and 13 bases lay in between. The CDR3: CATSSWTDPTGELFF. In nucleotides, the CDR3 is TGTGCCACCAGCAGCTGGACAGACCCAACCGGGGAGCTGTTTTTT.

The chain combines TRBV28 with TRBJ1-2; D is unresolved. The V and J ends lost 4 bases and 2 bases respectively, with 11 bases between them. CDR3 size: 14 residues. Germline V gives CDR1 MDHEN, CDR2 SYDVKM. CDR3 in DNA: TGTGCCAGCAGTTGGCGGATTACGAACTATGGCTACACCTTC. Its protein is CASSWRITNYGYTF.

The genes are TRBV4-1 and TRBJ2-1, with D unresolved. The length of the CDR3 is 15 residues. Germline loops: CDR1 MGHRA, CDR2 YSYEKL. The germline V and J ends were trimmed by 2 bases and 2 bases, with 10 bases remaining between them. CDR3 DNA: TGCGCCAGCAGCCAACTACAAGAGGCCTACAATGAGCAGTTCTTC. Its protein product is CASSQLQEAYNEQFF.

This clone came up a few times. In DNA form, the CDR3 reads TGTGCTAGTGGTTTGGGTGCAGGCCCTGAAAAACTGTTTTTT. Its protein is CASGLGAGPEKLFF. The chain carries TRBV12-5 and TRBJ1-4; no definite D call. This CDR3 is 14 amino acids long. Deletions cut 1 base from V and 7 bases from J, with 10 bases between. Per the germline V gene, CDR1 is LGHNT and CDR2 is FRNRAP.

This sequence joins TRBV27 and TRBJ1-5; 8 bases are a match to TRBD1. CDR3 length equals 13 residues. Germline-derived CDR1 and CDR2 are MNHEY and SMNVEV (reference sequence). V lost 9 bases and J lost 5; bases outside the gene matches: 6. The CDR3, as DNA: TGTGCCAGTGGACAGGGAAATCATCAGCCCCAGCATTTT. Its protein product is CASGQGNHQPQHF.

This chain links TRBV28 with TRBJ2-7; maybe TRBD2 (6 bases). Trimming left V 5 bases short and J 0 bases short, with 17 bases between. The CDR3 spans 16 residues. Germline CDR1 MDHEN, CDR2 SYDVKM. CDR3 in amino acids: CASSPPGLRSSYEQYF. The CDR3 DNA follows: TGTGCCAGCAGTCCCCCGGGACTCCGAAGCTCCTACGAGCAGTACTTC.

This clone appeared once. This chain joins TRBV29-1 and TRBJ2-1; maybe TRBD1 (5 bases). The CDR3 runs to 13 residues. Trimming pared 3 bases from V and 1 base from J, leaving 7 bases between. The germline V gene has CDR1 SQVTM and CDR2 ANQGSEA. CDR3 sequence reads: CSVDQGSYNEQFF. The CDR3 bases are TGCAGCGTTGACCAGGGTTCCTACAATGAGCAGTTCTTC.

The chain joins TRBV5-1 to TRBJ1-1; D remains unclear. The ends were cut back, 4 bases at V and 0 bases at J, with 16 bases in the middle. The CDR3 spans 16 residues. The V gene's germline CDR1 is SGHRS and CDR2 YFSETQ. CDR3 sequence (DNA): TGCGCCAGCAGCCCCCGGCAGGAAACGATGAACACTGAAGCTTTCTTT. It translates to CASSPRQETMNTEAFF.

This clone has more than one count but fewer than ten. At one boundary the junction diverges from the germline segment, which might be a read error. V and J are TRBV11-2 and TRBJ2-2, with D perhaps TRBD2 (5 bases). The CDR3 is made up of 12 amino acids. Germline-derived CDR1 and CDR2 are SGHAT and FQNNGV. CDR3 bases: TGTGCCAGCAGCCTCCTACCAGAGGAGGTGTTTTTT. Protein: CASSLLPEEVFF. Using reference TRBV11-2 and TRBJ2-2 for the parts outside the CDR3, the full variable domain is EAGVAQSPRYKIIEKRQSVAFWCNPISGHATLYWYQQILGQGPKLLIQFQNNGVVDDSQLPKDRFSAERLKGVDSTLKIQPAKLEDSAVYLCASSLLPEEVFFGEGSRLTVL.

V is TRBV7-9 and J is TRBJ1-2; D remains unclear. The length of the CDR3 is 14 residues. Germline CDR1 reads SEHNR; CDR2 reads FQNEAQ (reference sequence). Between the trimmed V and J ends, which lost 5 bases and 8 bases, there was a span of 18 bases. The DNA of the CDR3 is TGTGCCAGCAGCCCCCCGACCTCGGTGGAGGGCTACACCTTC. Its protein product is CASSPPTSVEGYTF. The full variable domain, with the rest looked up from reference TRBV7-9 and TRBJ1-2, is DTGVSQNPRHKITKRGQNVTFRCDPISEHNRLYWYRQTLGQGPEFLTYFQNEAQLEKSRLLSDRFSAERPKGSFSTLEIQRTEQGDSAMYLCASSPPTSVEGYTFGSGTRLTVV.

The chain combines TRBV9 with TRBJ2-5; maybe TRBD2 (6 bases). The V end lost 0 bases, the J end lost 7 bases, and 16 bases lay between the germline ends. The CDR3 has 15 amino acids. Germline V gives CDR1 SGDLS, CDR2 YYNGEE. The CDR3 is CASSVGDSPEVTQYF. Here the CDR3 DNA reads TGTGCCAGCAGCGTAGGGGACTCTCCGGAGGTGACCCAGTACTTC. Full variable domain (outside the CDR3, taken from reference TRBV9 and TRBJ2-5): DSGVTQTPKHLITATGQRVTLRCSPRSGDLSVYWYQQSLDQGLQFLIQYYNGEERAKGNILERFSAQQFPDLHSELNLSSLELGDSALYFCASSVGDSPEVTQYFGPGTRLLVL.